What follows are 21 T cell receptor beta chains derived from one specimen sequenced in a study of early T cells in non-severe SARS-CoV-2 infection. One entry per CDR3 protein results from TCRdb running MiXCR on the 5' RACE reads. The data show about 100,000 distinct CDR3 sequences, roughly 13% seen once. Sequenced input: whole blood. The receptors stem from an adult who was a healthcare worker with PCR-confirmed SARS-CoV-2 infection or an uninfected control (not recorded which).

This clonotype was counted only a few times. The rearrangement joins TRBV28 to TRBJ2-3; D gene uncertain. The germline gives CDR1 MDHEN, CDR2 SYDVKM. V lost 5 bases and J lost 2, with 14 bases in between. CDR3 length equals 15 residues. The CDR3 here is CASSLQRFSTDTQYF. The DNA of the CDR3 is TGTGCCAGCAGTCTACAGAGGTTTTCCACAGATACGCAGTATTTT. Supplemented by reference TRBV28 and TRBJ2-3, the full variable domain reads DVKVTQSSRYLVKRTGEKVFLECVQDMDHENMFWYRQDPGLGLRLIYFSYDVKMKEKGDIPEGYSVSREKKERFSLILESASTNQTSMYLCASSLQRFSTDTQYFGPGTRLTVL.

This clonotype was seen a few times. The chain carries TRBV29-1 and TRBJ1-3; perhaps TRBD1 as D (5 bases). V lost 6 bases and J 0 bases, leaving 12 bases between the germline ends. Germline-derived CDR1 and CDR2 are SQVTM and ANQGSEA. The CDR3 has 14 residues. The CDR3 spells CSVVDRRSGNTIYF. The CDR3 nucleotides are TGCAGCGTAGTTGACAGACGCTCTGGAAACACCATATATTTT.

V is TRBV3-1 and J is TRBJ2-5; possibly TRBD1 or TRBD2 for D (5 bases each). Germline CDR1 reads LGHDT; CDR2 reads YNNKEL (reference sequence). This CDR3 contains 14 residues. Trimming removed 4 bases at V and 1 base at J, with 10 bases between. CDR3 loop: CASSPRDVQETQYF. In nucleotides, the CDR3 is TGTGCCAGCAGCCCCCGGGACGTCCAAGAGACCCAGTACTTC.

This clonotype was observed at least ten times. This CDR3 reads CASSWTGRGVGETQYF. The CDR3 bases are TGTGCCAGCAGCTGGACAGGGAGAGGGGTCGGGGAGACCCAGTACTTC. V and J are TRBV7-3 and TRBJ2-5, with 8 bases that match TRBD1. Trimming at V came to 4 bases and at J to 5 bases, leaving 12 bases not matched to a gene. The CDR3 spans 16 residues. CDR1 is SGHTA, CDR2 FQGTGA, per germline. Full variable domain (missing parts from reference TRBV7-3 and TRBJ2-5): GAGVSQTPSNKVTEKGKYVELRCDPISGHTALYWYRQSLGQGPEFLIYFQGTGAADDSGLPNDRFFAVRPEGSVSTLKIQRTERGDSAVYLCASSWTGRGVGETQYFGPGTRLLVL.

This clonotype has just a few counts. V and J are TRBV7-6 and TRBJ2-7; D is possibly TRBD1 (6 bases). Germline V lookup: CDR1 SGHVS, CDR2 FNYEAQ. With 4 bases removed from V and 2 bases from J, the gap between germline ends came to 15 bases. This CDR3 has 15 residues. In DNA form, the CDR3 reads TGTGCCAGCAGCTGGCGTCAGCAGGGGACCTACGAGCAGTACTTC. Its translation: CASSWRQQGTYEQYF.

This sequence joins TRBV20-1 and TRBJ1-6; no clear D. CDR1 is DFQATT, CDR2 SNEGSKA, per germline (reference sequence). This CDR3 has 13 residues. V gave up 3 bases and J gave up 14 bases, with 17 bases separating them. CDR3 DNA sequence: TGCAGTGCTAGGCCGGGGTCCGCGGAGGCCCTCCACTTT. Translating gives CSARPGSAEALHF.

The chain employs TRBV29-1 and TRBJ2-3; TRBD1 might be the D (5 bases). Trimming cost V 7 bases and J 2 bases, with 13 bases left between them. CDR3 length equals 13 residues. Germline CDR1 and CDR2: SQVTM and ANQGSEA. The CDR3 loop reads CSADRLLTDTQYF. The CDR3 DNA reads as TGCAGCGCTGACAGACTCCTCACAGATACGCAGTATTTT.

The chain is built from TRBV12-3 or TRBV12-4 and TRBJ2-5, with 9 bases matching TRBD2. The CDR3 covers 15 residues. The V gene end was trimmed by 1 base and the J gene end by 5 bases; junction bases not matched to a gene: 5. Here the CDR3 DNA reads TGTGCCAGCAGTTTAGGTGGTAGCGGGGGTGAGACCCAGTACTTC. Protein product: CASSLGGSGGETQYF.

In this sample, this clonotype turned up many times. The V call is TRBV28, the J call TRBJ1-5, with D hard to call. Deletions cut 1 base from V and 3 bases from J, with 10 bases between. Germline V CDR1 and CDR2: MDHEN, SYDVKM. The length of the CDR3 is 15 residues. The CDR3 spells CASSLLVDINQPQHF. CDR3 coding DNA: TGTGCCAGCAGTTTATTGGTTGATATCAATCAGCCCCAGCATTTT.

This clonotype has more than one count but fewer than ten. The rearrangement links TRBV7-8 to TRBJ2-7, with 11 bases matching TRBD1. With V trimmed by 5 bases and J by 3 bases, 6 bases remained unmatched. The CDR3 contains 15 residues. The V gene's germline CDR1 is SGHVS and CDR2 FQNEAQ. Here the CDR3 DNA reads TGTGCCAGCAGCCCGAGGACAGGGGGCGACTACGAGCAGTACTTC. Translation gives CASSPRTGGDYEQYF.

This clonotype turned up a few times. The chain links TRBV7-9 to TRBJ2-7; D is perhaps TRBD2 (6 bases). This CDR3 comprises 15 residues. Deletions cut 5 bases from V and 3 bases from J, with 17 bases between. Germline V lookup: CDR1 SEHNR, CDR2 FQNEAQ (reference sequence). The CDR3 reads CASSLTVLASYEQYF. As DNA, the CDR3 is TGTGCCAGCAGCCTCACAGTACTAGCTAGCTACGAGCAGTACTTC.

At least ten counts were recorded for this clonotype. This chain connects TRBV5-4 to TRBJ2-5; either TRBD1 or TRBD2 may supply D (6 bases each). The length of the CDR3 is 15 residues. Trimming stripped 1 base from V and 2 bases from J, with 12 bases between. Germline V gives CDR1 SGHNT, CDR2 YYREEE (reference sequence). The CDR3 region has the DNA TGTGCCAGCAGCTTGAAGGGGGGTCGGCAAGAGACCCAGTACTTC. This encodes CASSLKGGRQETQYF.

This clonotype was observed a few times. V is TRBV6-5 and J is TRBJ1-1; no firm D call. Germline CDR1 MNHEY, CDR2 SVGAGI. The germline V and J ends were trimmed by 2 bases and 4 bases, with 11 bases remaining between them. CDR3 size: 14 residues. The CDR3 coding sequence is TGTGCCAGCAGTTACCAAGTCCGAAGCACTGAAGCTTTCTTT. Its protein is CASSYQVRSTEAFF.

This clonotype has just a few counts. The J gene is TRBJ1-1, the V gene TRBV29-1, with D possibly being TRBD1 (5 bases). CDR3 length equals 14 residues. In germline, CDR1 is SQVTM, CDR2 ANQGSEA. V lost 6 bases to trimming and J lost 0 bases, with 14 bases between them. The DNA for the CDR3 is TGCAGCGTAGGGGACCGCCAGTTGAACACTGAAGCTTTCTTT. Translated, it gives CSVGDRQLNTEAFF.

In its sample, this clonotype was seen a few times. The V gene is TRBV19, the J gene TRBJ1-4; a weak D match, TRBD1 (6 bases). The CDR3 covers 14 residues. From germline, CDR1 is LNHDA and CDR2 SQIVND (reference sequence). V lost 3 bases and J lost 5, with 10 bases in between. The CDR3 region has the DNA TGTGCCAGTAGTATCGGACAGCGAAATGAAAAACTGTTTTTT. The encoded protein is CASSIGQRNEKLFF.

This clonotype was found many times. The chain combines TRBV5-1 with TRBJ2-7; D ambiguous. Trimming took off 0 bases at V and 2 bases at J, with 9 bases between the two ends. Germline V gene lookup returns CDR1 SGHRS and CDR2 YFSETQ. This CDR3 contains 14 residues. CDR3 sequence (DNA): TGCGCCAGCAGCTTGGCCGGCGCGCCCTACGAGCAGTACTTC. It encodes CASSLAGAPYEQYF.

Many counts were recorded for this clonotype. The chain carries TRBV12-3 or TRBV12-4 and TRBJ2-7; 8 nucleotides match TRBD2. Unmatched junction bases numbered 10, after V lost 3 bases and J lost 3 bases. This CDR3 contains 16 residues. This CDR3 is CASSFRPGGGVYEQYF. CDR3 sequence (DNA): TGTGCCAGCAGTTTTCGGCCGGGGGGGGGCGTCTACGAGCAGTACTTC.

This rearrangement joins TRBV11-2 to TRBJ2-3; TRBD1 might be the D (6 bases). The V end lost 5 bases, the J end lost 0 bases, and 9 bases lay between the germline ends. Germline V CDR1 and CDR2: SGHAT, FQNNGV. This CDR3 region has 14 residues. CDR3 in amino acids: CASSQDSSTDTQYF. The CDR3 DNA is TGTGCCAGCAGCCAGGACAGTAGCACAGATACGCAGTATTTT. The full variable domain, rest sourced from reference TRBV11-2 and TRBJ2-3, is EAGVAQSPRYKIIEKRQSVAFWCNPISGHATLYWYQQILGQGPKLLIQFQNNGVVDDSQLPKDRFSAERLKGVDSTLKIQPAKLEDSAVYLCASSQDSSTDTQYFGPGTRLTVL.

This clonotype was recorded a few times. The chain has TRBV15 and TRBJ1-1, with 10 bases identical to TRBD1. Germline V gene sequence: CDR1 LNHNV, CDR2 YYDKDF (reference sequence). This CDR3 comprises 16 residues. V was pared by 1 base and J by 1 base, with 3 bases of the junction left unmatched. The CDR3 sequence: CATSRAGTGANTEAFF. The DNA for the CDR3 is TGTGCCACCAGCAGAGCCGGGACAGGGGCGAACACTGAAGCTTTCTTT.

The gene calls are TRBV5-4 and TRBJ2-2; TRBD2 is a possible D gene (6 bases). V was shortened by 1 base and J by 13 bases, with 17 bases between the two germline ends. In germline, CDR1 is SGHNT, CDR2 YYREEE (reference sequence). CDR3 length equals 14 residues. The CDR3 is CASSLMGTQGGLFF. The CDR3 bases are TGTGCCAGCAGCTTGATGGGGACTCAGGGCGGGCTGTTTTTT.

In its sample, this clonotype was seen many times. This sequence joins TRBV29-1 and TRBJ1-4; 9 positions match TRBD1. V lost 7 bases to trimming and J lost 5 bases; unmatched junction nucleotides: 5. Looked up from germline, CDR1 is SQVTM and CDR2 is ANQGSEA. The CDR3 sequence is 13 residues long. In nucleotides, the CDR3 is TGCAGCGCCTCCGGGACAGGGAATGAAAAACTGTTTTTT. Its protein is CSASGTGNEKLFF.